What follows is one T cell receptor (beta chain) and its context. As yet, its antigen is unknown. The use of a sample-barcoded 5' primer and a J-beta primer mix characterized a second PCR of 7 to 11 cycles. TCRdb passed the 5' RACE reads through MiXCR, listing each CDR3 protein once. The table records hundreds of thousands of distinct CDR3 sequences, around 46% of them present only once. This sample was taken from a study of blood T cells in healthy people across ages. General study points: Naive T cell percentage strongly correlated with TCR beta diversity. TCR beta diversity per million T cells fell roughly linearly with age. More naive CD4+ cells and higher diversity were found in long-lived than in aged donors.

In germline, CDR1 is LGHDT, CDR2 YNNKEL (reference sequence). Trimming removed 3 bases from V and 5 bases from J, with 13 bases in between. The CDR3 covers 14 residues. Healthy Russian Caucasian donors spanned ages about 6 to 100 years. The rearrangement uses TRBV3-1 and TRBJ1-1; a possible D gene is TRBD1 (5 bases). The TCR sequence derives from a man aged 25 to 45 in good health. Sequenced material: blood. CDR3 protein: CASSHPGFVTEAFF. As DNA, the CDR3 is TGTGCCAGCAGCCACCCAGGGTTTGTGACTGAAGCTTTCTTT.